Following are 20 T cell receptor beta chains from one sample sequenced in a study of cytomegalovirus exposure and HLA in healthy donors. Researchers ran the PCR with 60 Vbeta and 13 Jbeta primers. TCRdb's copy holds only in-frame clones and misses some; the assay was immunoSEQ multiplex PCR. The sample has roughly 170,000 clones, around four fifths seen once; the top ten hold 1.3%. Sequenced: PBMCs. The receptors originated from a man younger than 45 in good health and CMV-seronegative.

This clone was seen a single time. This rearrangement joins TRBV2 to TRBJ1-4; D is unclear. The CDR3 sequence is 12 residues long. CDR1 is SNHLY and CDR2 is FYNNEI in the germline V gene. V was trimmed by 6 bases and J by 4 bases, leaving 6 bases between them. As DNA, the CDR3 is TGTGCCAGCAGCACTTTTAATGAAAAACTGTTTTTT. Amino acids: CASSTFNEKLFF. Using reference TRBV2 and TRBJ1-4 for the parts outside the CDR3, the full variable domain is EPEVTQTPSHQVTQMGQEVILRCVPISNHLYFYWYRQILGQKVEFLVSFYNNEISEKSEIFDDQFSVERPDGSNFTLKIRSTKLEDSAMYFCASSTFNEKLFFGSGTQLSVL.

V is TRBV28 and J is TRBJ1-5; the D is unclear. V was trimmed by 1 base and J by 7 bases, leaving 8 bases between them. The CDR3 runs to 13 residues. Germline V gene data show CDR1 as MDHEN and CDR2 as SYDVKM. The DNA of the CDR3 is TGTGCCAGCAGTTTATTGGGCCAGCAGCCCCAGCATTTT. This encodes CASSLLGQQPQHF. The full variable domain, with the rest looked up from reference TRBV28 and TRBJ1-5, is DVKVTQSSRYLVKRTGEKVFLECVQDMDHENMFWYRQDPGLGLRLIYFSYDVKMKEKGDIPEGYSVSREKKERFSLILESASTNQTSMYLCASSLLGQQPQHFGDGTRLSIL.

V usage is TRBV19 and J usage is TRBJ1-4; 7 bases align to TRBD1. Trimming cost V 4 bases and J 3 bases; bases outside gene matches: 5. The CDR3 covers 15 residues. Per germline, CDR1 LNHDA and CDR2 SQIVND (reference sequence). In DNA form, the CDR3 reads TGTGCCAGTAGTACGGAGGGGGCAGCTAATGAAAAACTGTTTTTT. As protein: CASSTEGAANEKLFF.

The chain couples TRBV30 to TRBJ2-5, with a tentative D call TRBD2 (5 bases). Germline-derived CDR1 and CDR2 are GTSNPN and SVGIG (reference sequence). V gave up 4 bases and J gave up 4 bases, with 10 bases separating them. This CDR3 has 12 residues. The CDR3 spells CAWKPGGETQYF. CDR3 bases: TGTGCCTGGAAACCAGGAGGAGAGACCCAGTACTTC.

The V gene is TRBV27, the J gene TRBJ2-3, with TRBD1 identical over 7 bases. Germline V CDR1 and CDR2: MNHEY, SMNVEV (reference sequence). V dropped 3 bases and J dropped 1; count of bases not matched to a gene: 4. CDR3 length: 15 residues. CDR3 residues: CASSFVGQRTDTQYF. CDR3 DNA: TGTGCCAGCAGTTTCGTGGGACAGCGCACAGATACGCAGTATTTT.

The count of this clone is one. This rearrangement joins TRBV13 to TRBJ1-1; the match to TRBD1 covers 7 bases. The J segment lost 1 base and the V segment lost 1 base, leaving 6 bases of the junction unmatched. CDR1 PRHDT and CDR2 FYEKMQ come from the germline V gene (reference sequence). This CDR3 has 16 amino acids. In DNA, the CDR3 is TGTGCCAGCAGCTTAGAACAGGGGTCTAGGAACACTGAAGCTTTCTTT. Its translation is CASSLEQGSRNTEAFF.

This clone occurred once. CDR3 in amino acids: CASSQDSWTVYGYTF. CDR3 coding DNA: TGCGCCAGCAGCCAAGATTCATGGACAGTCTATGGCTACACCTTC. This chain connects TRBV4-3 to TRBJ1-2, with D tentatively TRBD1 (6 bases). CDR3 length: 15 residues. The ends were cut back, 0 bases at V and 4 bases at J, with 12 bases in the middle. Per the germline V gene, CDR1 is LGHNA and CDR2 is YSLEER.

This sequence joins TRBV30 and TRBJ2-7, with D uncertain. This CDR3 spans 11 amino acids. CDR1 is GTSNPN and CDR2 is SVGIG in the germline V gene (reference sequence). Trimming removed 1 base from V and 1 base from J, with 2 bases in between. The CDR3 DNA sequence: TGTGCCTGGAGTGCGTCCTACGAGCAGTACTTC. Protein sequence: CAWSASYEQYF.

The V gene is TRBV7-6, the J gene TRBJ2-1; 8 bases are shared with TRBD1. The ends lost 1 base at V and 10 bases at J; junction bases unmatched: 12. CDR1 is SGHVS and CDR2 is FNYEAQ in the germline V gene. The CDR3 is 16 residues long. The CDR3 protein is CASSLEGQAGSQEQFF. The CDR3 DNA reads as TGTGCCAGCAGCTTAGAGGGACAGGCAGGGTCCCAAGAGCAGTTCTTC. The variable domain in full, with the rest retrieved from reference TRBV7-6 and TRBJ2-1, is GAGVSQSPRYKVTKRGQDVALRCDPISGHVSLYWYRQALGQGPEFLTYFNYEAQQDKSGLPNDRFSAERPEGSISTLTIQRTEQRDSAMYRCASSLEGQAGSQEQFFGPGTRLTVL.

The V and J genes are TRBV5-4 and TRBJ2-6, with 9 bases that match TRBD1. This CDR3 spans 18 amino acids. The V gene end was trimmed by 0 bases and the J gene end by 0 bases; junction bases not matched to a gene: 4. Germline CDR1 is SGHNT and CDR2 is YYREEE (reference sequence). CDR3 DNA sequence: TGTGCCAGCAGCTTGGTGGGACAGGGACACTCTGGGGCCAACGTCCTGACTTTC. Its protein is CASSLVGQGHSGANVLTF.

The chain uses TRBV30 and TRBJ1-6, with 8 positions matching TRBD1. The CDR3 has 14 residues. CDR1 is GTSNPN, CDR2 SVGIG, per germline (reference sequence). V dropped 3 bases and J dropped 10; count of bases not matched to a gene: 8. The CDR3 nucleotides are TGTGCCTGGAGCGCCGGACAGGGAGGGTCACCCCTCCACTTT. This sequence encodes CAWSAGQGGSPLHF.

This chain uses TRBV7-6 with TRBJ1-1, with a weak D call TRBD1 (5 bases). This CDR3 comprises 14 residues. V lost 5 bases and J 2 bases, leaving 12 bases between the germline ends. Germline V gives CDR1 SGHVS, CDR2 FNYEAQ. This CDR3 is CASSGGTANTEAFF. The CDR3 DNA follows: TGTGCCAGCAGCGGCGGGACGGCCAACACTGAAGCTTTCTTT.

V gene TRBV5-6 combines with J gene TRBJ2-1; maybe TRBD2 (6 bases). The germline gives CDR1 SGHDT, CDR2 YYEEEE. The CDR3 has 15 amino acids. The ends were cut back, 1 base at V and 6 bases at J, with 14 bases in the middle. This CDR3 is CASSLTPSAGNEQFF. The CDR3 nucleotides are TGTGCCAGCAGCTTGACGCCTAGCGCGGGCAATGAGCAGTTCTTC.

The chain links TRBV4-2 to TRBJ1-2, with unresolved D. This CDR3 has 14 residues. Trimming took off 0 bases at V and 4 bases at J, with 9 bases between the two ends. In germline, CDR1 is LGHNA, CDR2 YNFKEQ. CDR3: CASSQDSSFYGYTF. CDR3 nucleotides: TGTGCCAGCAGCCAAGATTCCAGTTTCTATGGCTACACCTTC.

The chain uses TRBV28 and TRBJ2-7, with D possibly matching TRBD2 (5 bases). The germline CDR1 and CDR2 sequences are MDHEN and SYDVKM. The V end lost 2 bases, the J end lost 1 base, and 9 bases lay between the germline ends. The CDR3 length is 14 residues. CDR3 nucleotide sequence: TGTGCCAGCAGTTTACCGGGATCTTCCTACGAGCAGTACTTC. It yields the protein CASSLPGSSYEQYF.

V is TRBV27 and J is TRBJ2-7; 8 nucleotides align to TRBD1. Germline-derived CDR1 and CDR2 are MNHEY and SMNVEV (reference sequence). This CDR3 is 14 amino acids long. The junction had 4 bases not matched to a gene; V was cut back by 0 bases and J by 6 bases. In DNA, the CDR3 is TGTGCCAGCAGTTTATCCCGGGACAGGAGCGAGCAGTACTTC. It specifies CASSLSRDRSEQYF.

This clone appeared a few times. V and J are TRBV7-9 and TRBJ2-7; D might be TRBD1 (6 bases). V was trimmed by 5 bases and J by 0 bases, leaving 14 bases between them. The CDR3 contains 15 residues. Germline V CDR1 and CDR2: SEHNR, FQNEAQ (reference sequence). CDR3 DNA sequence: TGTGCCAGCAGCGCAGTGGTACAGGGCTCCTACGAGCAGTACTTC. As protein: CASSAVVQGSYEQYF.

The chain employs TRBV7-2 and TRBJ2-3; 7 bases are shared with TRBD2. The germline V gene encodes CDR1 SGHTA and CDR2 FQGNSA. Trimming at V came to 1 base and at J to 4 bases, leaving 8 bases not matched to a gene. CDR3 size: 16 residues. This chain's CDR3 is CASSLVGGSRADTQYF. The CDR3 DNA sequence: TGTGCCAGCAGCTTAGTGGGGGGGAGTAGAGCAGATACGCAGTATTTT.

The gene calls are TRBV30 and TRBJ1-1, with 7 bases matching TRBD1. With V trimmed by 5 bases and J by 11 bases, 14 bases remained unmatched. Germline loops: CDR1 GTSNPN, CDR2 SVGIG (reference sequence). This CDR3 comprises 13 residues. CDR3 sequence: CAWSPRDSGFAFF. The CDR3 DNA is TGTGCCTGGTCCCCCAGGGACAGTGGGTTCGCTTTCTTT. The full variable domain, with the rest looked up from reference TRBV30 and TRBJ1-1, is SQTIHQWPATLVQPVGSPLSLECTVEGTSNPNLYWYRQAAGRGLQLLFYSVGIGQISSEVPQNLSASRPQDRQFILSSKKLLLSDSGFYLCAWSPRDSGFAFFGQGTRLTVV.

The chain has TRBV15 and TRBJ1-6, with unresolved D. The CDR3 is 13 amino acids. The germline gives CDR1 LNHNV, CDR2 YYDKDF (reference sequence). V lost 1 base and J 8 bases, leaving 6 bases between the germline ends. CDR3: CATSRGGYSPLHF. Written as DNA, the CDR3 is TGTGCCACCAGCAGAGGAGGCTATTCACCCCTCCACTTT.